This TCR beta chain is from a study of blood T cell repertoires in COVID-19. Overall study: T cells, B-cell-depleted T cells, or PBMCs supplied cDNA or gDNA.

The assay was immunoSEQ multiplex PCR, and TCRdb's table has in-frame clones only and misses some. The sample lists 150,000 to 200,000 clones, approximately 90% seen once, with around 2.3% in the top ten. This clone is a singleton in its sample. Sequences were obtained from peripheral blood. This receptor was identified in a man between 65 and 85 years old with active or convalescent COVID-19.

The CDR3 spells CASSLTRGRNQPQHF. In DNA form, the CDR3 reads TGTGCCAGCAGCCTGACGCGAGGGAGGAATCAGCCCCAGCATTTT. The gene calls are TRBV3-1 (or the pseudogene TRBV3-2) and TRBJ1-5, with D unclear. V was trimmed by 4 bases and J by 4 bases, leaving 14 bases between them. The CDR3 sequence is 15 residues long. Germline CDR1 is LGHDT and CDR2 is YNNKEL (reference sequence).